This T cell receptor (beta chain) was profiled in a study of tumor-infiltrating lymphocytes in glioblastoma multiforme. Study-wide points: Clone frequencies may be distorted by unequal TCR transcripts per cell. The T cells in this sample were not sorted into functional subsets.

Remarks on this clonotype: Its antigen remains unidentified. Because the CDR3's place on the DNA is in doubt, the DNA is left out and the CDR3 is given as listed by TCRdb.

TCR beta libraries were built from RNA through three nested multiplex PCR rounds using modified ARM-PCR. TCRB-specific cDNA synthesis used roughly 0.55 ug of total RNA. TCRdb redid the calling of the multiplex PCR reads with MiXCR, one entry per CDR3 protein. Of 25,000 to 35,000 distinct CDR3 sequences detected, 60% to 75% appear once; the ten largest clones hold around 33%. CDR1 and CDR2 from the germline V gene are MNHEY and SVGAGI. The CDR3 comprises 16 residues, both ends counted. This TCR derives from a male donor with glioblastoma. The source material was brain tumor tissue. The chain is built from TRBV6-5 and TRBJ2-1. The CDR3 is CASSYVAGGSCNEHFF.